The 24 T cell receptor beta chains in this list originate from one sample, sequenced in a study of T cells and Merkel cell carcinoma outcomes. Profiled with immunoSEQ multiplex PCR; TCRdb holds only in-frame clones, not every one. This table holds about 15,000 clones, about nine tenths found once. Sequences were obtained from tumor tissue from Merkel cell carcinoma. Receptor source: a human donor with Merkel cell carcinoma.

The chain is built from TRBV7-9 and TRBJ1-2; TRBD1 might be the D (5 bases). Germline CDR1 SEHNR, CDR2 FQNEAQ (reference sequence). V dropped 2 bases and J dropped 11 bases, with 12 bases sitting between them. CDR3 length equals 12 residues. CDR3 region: CASSLSTQGYTF. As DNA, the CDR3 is TGTGCCAGCAGCTTAAGCACGCAGGGTTACACCTTC. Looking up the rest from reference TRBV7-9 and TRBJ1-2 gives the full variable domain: DTGVSQNPRHKITKRGQNVTFRCDPISEHNRLYWYRQTLGQGPEFLTYFQNEAQLEKSRLLSDRFSAERPKGSFSTLEIQRTEQGDSAMYLCASSLSTQGYTFGSGTRLTVV.

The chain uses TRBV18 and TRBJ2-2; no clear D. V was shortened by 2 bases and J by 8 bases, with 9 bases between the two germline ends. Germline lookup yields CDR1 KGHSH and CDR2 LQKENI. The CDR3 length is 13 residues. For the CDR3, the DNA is TGTGCCAGCTCACCATCCCGTTCAGGGGAGCTGTTTTTT. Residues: CASSPSRSGELFF.

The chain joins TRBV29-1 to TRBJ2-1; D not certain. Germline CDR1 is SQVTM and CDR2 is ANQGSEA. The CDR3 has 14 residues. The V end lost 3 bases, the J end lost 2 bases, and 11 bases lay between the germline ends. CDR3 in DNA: TGCAGCGTTGAGTTCGGACGGACCTACAATGAGCAGTTCTTC. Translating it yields CSVEFGRTYNEQFF.

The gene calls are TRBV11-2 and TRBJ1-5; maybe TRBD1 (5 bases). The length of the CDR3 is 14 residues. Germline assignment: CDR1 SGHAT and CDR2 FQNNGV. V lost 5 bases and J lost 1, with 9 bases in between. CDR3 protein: CASSQGRSNQPQHF. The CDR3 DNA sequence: TGTGCCAGCAGCCAGGGACGCAGCAATCAGCCCCAGCATTTT.

The CDR3 region has the DNA TGCAGTGCCGAAGCCCGGGAGACCCAGTACTTC. Translated: CSAEARETQYF. V and J are TRBV20-1 and TRBJ2-5; no clear D. Germline assignment: CDR1 DFQATT and CDR2 SNEGSKA (reference sequence). Trimming took 6 bases from V and 5 from J, leaving 10 bases between them. The CDR3 spans 11 residues.

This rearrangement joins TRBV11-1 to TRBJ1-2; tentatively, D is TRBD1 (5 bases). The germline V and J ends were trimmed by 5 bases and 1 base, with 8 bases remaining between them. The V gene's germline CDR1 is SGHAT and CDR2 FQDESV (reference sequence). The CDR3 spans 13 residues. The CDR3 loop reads CASSVRDNYGYTF. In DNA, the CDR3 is TGTGCCAGCAGCGTCAGGGATAACTATGGCTACACCTTC. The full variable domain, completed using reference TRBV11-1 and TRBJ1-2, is EAEVAQSPRYKITEKSQAVAFWCDPISGHATLYWYRQILGQGPELLVQFQDESVVDDSQLPKDRFSAERLKGVDSTLKIQPAELGDSAMYLCASSVRDNYGYTFGSGTRLTVV.

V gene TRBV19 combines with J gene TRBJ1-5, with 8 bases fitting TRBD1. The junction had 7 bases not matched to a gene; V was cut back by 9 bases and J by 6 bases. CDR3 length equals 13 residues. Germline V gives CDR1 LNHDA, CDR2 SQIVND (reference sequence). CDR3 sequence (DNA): TGTGCCAGCAGCAGGACAGGGACTCAGCCCCAGCATTTT. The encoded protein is CASSRTGTQPQHF.

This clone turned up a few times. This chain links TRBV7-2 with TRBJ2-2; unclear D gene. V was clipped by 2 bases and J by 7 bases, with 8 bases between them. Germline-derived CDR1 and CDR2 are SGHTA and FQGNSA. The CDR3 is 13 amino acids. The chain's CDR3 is CASSLIPHGELFF. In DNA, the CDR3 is TGTGCCAGCAGCTTAATCCCCCACGGGGAGCTGTTTTTT.

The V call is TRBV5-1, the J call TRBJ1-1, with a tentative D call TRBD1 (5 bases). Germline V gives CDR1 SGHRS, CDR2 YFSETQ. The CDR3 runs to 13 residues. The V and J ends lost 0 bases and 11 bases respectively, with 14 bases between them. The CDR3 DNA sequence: TGCGCCAGCAGCTTGGCAGGCAGGGTAGAGGCTTTCTTT. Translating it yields CASSLAGRVEAFF.

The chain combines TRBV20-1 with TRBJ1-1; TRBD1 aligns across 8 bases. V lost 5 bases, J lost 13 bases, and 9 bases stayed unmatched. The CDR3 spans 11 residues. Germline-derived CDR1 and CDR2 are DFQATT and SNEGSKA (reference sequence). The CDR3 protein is CSAHRTGKVFF. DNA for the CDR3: TGCAGTGCTCATAGGACAGGGAAAGTTTTCTTT.

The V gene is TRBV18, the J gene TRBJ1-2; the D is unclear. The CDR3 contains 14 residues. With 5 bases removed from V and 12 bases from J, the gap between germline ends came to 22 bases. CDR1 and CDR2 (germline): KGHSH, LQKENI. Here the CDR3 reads CASSSTFPGPENTF. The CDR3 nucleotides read TGTGCCAGCTCATCCACTTTCCCGGGCCCCGAGAACACCTTC.

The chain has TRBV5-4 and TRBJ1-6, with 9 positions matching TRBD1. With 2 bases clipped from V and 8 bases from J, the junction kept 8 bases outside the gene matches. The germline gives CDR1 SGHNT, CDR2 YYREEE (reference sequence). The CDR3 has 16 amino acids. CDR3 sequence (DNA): TGTGCCAGCAGCTTCGGGACAGGGAGGTTGGATTCACCCCTCCACTTT. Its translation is CASSFGTGRLDSPLHF.

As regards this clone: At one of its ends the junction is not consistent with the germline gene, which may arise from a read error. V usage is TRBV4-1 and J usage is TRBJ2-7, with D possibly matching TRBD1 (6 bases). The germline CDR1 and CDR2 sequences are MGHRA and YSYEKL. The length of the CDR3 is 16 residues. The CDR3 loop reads CASSQAGTGLSREQYF. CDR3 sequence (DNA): TGCGCCAGCAGCCAAGCTGGCACAGGGCTTTCGCGTGAGCAGTATTTC.

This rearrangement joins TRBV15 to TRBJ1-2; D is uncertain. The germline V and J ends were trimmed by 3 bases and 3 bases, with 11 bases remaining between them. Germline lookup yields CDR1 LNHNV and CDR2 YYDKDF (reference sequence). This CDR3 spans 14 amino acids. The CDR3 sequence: CATSRPGSDYGYTF. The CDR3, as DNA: TGTGCCACCAGCAGGCCTGGCTCCGACTATGGCTACACCTTC.

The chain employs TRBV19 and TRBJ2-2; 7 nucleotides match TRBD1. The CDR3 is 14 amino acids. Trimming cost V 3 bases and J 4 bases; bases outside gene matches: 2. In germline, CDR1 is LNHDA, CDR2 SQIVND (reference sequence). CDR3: CASSIRGLTGELFF. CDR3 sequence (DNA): TGTGCCAGTAGTATTAGGGGGCTCACCGGGGAGCTGTTTTTT.

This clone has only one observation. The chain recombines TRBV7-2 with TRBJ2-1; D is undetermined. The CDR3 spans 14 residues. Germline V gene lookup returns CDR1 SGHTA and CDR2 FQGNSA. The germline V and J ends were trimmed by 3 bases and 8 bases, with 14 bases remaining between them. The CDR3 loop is CASSFRTPSDEQFF. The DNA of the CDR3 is TGTGCCAGCAGCTTCCGGACCCCATCTGATGAGCAGTTCTTC.

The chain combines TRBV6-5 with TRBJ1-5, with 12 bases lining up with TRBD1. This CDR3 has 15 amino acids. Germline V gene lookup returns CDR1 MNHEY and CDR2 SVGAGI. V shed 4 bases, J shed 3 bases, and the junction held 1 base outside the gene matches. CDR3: CASSWGQGANQPQHF. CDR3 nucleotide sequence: TGTGCCAGCAGTTGGGGACAGGGGGCCAATCAGCCCCAGCATTTT.

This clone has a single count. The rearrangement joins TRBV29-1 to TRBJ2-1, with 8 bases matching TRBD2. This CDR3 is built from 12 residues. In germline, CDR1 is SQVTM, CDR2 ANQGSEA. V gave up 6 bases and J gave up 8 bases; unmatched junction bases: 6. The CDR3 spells CSVAPGRDEQFF. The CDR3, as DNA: TGCAGCGTGGCCCCCGGGAGGGATGAGCAGTTCTTC.

The CDR3 loop reads CASSPGQDNSPLHF. CDR3 DNA sequence: TGTGCCAGCAGCCCCGGACAGGATAATTCACCCCTCCACTTT. V gene TRBV4-2 combines with J gene TRBJ1-6, with 7 bases identical to TRBD1. The junction had 2 bases not matched to a gene; V was cut back by 4 bases and J by 5 bases. Germline lookup yields CDR1 LGHNA and CDR2 YNFKEQ. CDR3 length equals 14 residues.

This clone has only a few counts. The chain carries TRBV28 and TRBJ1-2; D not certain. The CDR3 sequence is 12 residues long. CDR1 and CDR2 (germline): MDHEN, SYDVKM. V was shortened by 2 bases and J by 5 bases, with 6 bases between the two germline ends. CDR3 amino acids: CASSLTVYGYTF. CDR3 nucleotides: TGTGCCAGCAGTTTAACGGTTTATGGCTACACCTTC.

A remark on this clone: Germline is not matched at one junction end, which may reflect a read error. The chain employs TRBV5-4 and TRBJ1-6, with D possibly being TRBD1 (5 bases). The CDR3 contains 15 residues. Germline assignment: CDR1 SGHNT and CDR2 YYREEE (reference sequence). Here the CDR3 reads CASSLARGYNSLLHF. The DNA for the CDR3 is TGTGCCAGCAGCTTGGCTAGGGGTTATAATTCACTCCTCCACTTT.

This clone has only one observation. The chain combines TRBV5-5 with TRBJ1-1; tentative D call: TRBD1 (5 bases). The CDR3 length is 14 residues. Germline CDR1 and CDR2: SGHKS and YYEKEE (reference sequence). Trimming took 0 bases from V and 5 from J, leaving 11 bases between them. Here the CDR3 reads CASSLEWGRTEAFF. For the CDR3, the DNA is TGTGCCAGCAGCTTGGAGTGGGGACGAACTGAAGCTTTCTTT.

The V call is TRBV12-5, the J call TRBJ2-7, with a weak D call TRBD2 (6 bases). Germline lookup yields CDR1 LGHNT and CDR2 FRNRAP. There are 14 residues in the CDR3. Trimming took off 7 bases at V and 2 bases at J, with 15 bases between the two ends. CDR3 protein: CASALSGPPYEQYF. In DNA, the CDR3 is TGTGCTAGTGCCCTAAGCGGGCCCCCCTACGAGCAGTACTTC.

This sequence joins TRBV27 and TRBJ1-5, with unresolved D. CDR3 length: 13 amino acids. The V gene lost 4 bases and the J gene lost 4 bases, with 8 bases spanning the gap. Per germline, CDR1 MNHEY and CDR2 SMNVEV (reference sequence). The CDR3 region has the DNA TGTGCCAGCAGTTCCAAACCTAATCAGCCCCAGCATTTT. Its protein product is CASSSKPNQPQHF.